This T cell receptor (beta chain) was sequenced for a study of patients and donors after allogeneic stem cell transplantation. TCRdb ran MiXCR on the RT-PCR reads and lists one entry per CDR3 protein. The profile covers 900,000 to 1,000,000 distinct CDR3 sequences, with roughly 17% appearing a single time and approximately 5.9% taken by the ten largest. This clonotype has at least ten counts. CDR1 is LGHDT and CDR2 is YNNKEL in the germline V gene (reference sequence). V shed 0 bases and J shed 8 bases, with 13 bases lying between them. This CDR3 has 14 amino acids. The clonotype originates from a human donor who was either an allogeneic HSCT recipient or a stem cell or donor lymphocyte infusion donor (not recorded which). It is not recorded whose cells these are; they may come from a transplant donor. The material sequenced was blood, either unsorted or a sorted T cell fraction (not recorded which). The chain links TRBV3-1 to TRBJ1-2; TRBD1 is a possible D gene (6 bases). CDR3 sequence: CASSQEVRGNGYTF. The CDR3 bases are TGTGCCAGCAGCCAAGAGGTCAGGGGAAACGGCTACACCTTC.